One and the same sample provided the 32 T cell receptor beta chains below, sequenced in a study of regulatory T cells in long-lasting Graves disease. Arm-PCR of CDR3 regions and iRepertoire HTBI primers were used to build TCR beta libraries. TCRdb called the multiplex PCR reads again in MiXCR, with one record for every CDR3 protein. This repertoire shows hundreds of thousands of distinct CDR3 sequences, around 17% found once; its top ten account for 15% to 20%. This sample's time point: newly diagnosed GD, antithyroid drugs for less than 3 months. With RNA extracted from PBMCs as input, the TCR library was made. These data were likewise used in another study, on T cells in Graves' hyperthyroidism and ophthalmopathy.

Sequencing was performed on peripheral blood mononuclear cells (PBMCs), taken at new diagnosis, from a patient treated with antithyroid drugs. These receptors were taken from a woman under 40 with Graves disease.

This clonotype turned up a few times. This chain connects TRBV28 to TRBJ2-1; D possibly corresponds to TRBD2 (6 bases). V was clipped by 4 bases and J by 5 bases, with 21 bases between them. This CDR3 comprises 17 residues. The germline V gene has CDR1 MDHEN and CDR2 SYDVKM. CDR3 coding DNA: TGTGCCAGCAGTTCCCCCGCCCGGGACTCGAGCAACAATGAGCAGTTCTTC. It yields the protein CASSSPARDSSNNEQFF.

The chain links TRBV30 to TRBJ1-5, with D possibly matching TRBD1 (5 bases). Germline lookup yields CDR1 GTSNPN and CDR2 SVGIG (reference sequence). V was pared by 0 bases and J by 4 bases, with 10 bases between. This CDR3 contains 14 residues. DNA for the CDR3: TGTGCCTGGAGTGTACTGCAGGGAAATCAGCCCCAGCATTTT. Translating gives CAWSVLQGNQPQHF.

The rearrangement joins TRBV9 to TRBJ1-2, with D tentatively TRBD1 (5 bases). This CDR3 has 14 residues. The ends were cut back, 0 bases at V and 0 bases at J, with 6 bases in the middle. Germline CDR1 SGDLS, CDR2 YYNGEE. CDR3 bases: TGTGCCAGCAGCGTAGGGGGCCCTAACTATGGCTACACCTTC. The encoded protein is CASSVGGPNYGYTF.

This clonotype was observed a handful of times. This rearrangement joins TRBV3-1 to TRBJ1-5; 8 bases align to TRBD1. The CDR3 contains 15 residues. Germline CDR1 reads LGHDT; CDR2 reads YNNKEL (reference sequence). With V trimmed by 1 base and J by 6 bases, 5 bases remained unmatched. CDR3 coding DNA: TGTGCCAGCAGCCAAGCGTGGACAGGGACTCAGCCCCAGCATTTT. It translates to CASSQAWTGTQPQHF.

This clonotype was found many times. This chain joins TRBV20-1 and TRBJ1-1, with D possibly matching TRBD1 (6 bases). This CDR3 has 15 amino acids. V lost 2 bases and J 1 base, leaving 14 bases between the germline ends. Germline-derived CDR1 and CDR2 are DFQATT and SNEGSKA (reference sequence). CDR3 amino acids: CSARPPRGSNTEAFF. CDR3 DNA: TGCAGTGCTAGACCCCCCAGGGGATCGAACACTGAAGCTTTCTTT.

This clonotype was detected many times. The chain is built from TRBV28 and TRBJ2-7, with D maybe TRBD2 (6 bases). Germline CDR1 is MDHEN and CDR2 is SYDVKM. This CDR3 is built from 14 residues. Trimming left V 10 bases short and J 2 bases short, with 18 bases between. The CDR3 loop reads CATVRDSPPYEQYF. CDR3 nucleotide sequence: TGTGCCACCGTCCGGGACTCCCCACCCTACGAGCAGTACTTC.

This clonotype was counted ten times or more. This chain joins TRBV7-9 and TRBJ2-7, with D maybe TRBD2 (5 bases). CDR1 is SEHNR, CDR2 FQNEAQ, per germline (reference sequence). The CDR3 consists of 13 residues. Trimming left V 4 bases short and J 6 bases short, with 13 bases between. The CDR3 spells CASSSPTRREQYF. In DNA, the CDR3 is TGTGCCAGCAGCTCGCCCACTAGACGCGAGCAGTACTTC.

J is TRBJ2-1 and V is TRBV20-1, with D possibly TRBD2 on 6 matching bases. Per germline, CDR1 DFQATT and CDR2 SNEGSKA (reference sequence). The CDR3 is made up of 16 amino acids. With 5 bases removed from V and 0 bases from J, the gap between germline ends came to 17 bases. CDR3 sequence (DNA): TGCAGTGCTGTGAGGAGGGACGCCCGCTCCTACAATGAGCAGTTCTTC. Translation gives CSAVRRDARSYNEQFF.

This clonotype was detected only once. The chain combines TRBV7-3 with TRBJ2-3; 8 bases align to TRBD2. The CDR3 spans 17 residues. With 2 bases clipped from V and 4 bases from J, the junction kept 11 bases outside the gene matches. The V gene's germline CDR1 is SGHTA and CDR2 FQGTGA. The CDR3 region has the DNA TGTGCCAGCAGCTTATTTGGTTCGGGAGGGCTGGCAGATACGCAGTATTTT. Its translation: CASSLFGSGGLADTQYF.

This clonotype has ten or more counts. The V call is TRBV7-3, the J call TRBJ1-6; tentatively, D is TRBD1 (6 bases). This CDR3 has 15 residues. V lost 2 bases and J lost 10, with 15 bases in between. Germline-derived CDR1 and CDR2 are SGHTA and FQGTGA. The CDR3 DNA sequence: TGTGCCAGCAGCTTAGATGGGGGTGGGGGCTCACCCCTCCACTTT. It encodes CASSLDGGGGSPLHF.

This chain links TRBV6-5 with TRBJ1-2; TRBD1 matches 7 bases. CDR1 is MNHEY and CDR2 is SVGAGI in the germline V gene. This CDR3 region has 16 residues. Trimming took 4 bases from V and 1 from J; bases not matched to a gene: 9. CDR3: CASSFLKTGSNYGYTF. CDR3 nucleotide sequence: TGTGCCAGCAGTTTCTTAAAGACAGGGAGTAACTATGGCTACACCTTC.

The V gene is TRBV11-2, the J gene TRBJ2-7, with 8 positions matching TRBD1. The CDR3 loop spans 17 amino acids. CDR1 and CDR2 (germline): SGHAT, FQNNGV. V dropped 2 bases and J dropped 6; count of bases not matched to a gene: 15. The CDR3 is CASSLSPRGTGAPEQYF. In DNA form, the CDR3 reads TGTGCCAGCAGCTTAAGCCCCCGTGGGACAGGTGCCCCCGAGCAGTACTTC.

This clonotype was detected a few times. At one of its ends the junction is not consistent with the germline gene, which may arise from a read error. The rearrangement joins TRBV28 to TRBJ2-2, with 8 bases aligning to TRBD1. CDR1 and CDR2 (germline): MDHEN, SYDVKM. The CDR3 runs 16 residues. The CDR3 DNA follows: TGTGCCAGCAGTGAGTCCGGGACAGGTAGTACCGGGGAGCCGTTTTTT. Its protein is CASSESGTGSTGEPFF.

The rearrangement uses TRBV6-4 and TRBJ2-3, with D perhaps matching TRBD1 (5 bases). CDR3 length equals 17 residues. CDR1 and CDR2 from the germline V gene are MRHNA and SNTAGT. V lost 6 bases and J lost 2, with 21 bases in between. CDR3 region: CASRRPDKSLPTDTQYF. CDR3 nucleotides: TGTGCCAGCAGGAGGCCGGACAAATCCCTCCCCACAGATACGCAGTATTTT.

In its sample, this clonotype was seen many times. This chain connects TRBV6-5 to TRBJ2-4; D tentatively fits TRBD1 or TRBD2 (5 bases each). Germline lookup yields CDR1 MNHEY and CDR2 SVGAGI. Trimming stripped 4 bases from V and 2 bases from J, with 15 bases between. This CDR3 is 16 amino acids long. CDR3 DNA: TGTGCCAGCAGTTCTCGGGACCCACTGACCAAAAACATTCAGTACTTC. Encoded protein: CASSSRDPLTKNIQYF.

The chain links TRBV30 to TRBJ2-1, with TRBD2 matching 7 bases. The CDR3 contains 10 residues. V shed 5 bases, J shed 14 bases, and the junction held 6 bases outside the gene matches. The germline V gene encodes CDR1 GTSNPN and CDR2 SVGIG (reference sequence). The CDR3 nucleotides are TGTGCCTGGTCTGCGGGGGTTGAGTTCTTC. This encodes CAWSAGVEFF.

V and J are TRBV6-5 and TRBJ2-4; the D gene is possibly TRBD2 (6 bases). In germline, CDR1 is MNHEY, CDR2 SVGAGI. This CDR3 is built from 13 residues. The germline V and J ends were trimmed by 2 bases and 10 bases, with 12 bases remaining between them. The CDR3 here is CASSYEEGLIQYF. In DNA form, the CDR3 reads TGTGCCAGCAGTTACGAGGAGGGTTTAATTCAGTACTTC.

This clonotype has ten or more counts. This chain joins TRBV11-2 and TRBJ2-5, with TRBD2 matching over 11 bases. CDR3 size: 15 residues. V lost 1 base, J lost 4 bases, and 2 bases stayed unmatched. The germline V gene encodes CDR1 SGHAT and CDR2 FQNNGV. For the CDR3, the DNA is TGTGCCAGCAGCTTAGCGGGACTAGCGGTAGAGACCCAGTACTTC. Protein product: CASSLAGLAVETQYF.

This clonotype was picked up many times. The rearrangement joins TRBV28 to TRBJ2-2; D is undetermined. This CDR3 comprises 14 residues. The V and J ends lost 4 bases and 6 bases respectively, with 12 bases between them. From germline, CDR1 is MDHEN and CDR2 SYDVKM. The CDR3 protein is CASSSVGSAGELFF. The CDR3 nucleotides read TGTGCCAGCAGTTCAGTCGGGTCCGCCGGGGAGCTGTTTTTT.

The chain has TRBV5-1 and TRBJ2-3, with a possible D match to TRBD2 (5 bases). The last part of the DNA fits TRBJ2-5 better; the J call may be wrong. This CDR3 comprises 14 residues. Germline-derived CDR1 and CDR2 are SGHRS and YFSETQ. In nucleotides, the CDR3 is TGCGCCAGCAGCCAACCGGGATCACAACCCACCCAGTACTTC. Its protein product is CASSQPGSQPTQYF.

About this clonotype: This may be a read error, as it is one base from a much larger clone. The rearrangement uses TRBV11-2 and TRBJ2-5; the D gene is possibly TRBD2 (5 bases). V gave up 4 bases and J gave up 7 bases, with 10 bases separating them. Germline V CDR1 and CDR2: SGHAT, FQNNGV. This CDR3 has 12 residues. CDR3 nucleotides: TGTGCCAGCAGCTCCCTCAGCGGGACCCAGTACTTC. It yields the protein CASSSLSGTQYF. Full variable domain (rest looked up from reference TRBV11-2 and TRBJ2-5): EAGVAQSPRYKIIEKRQSVAFWCNPISGHATLYWYQQILGQGPKLLIQFQNNGVVDDSQLPKDRFSAERLKGVDSTLKIQPAKLEDSAVYLCASSSLSGTQYFGPGTRLLVL.

In its sample, this clonotype was seen many times. J is TRBJ2-5 and V is TRBV6-1; D remains ambiguous. CDR3 length equals 11 residues. Trimming removed 9 bases from V and 5 bases from J, with 10 bases in between. Germline-derived CDR1 and CDR2 are MNHNS and SASEGT. The CDR3 DNA reads as TGTGCCAGTTTGATACTCGAGACCCAGTACTTC. Its protein is CASLILETQYF.

This clonotype was found many times. The CDR3 coding sequence is TGTGCCAGCAGCGTAGACGAGATGTTGGTAGGACTAGAGGACGAGCAGTACTTC. This gives the protein CASSVDEMLVGLEDEQYF. The chain couples TRBV9 to TRBJ2-7; 7 nucleotides line up with TRBD2. The germline V gene has CDR1 SGDLS and CDR2 YYNGEE. J gave up 5 bases and V 0 bases, and 17 bases lay outside the gene matches. The CDR3 extends over 18 amino acids.

This clonotype was counted a few times. The chain employs TRBV10-3 and TRBJ1-3; unclear D gene. The V gene's germline CDR1 is ENHRY and CDR2 SYGVKD. This CDR3 is 17 amino acids long. Trimming stripped 1 base from V and 0 bases from J, with 13 bases between. In DNA, the CDR3 is TGTGCCATCAGTGAGTTCGGGGTTCCGAGCTCTGGAAACACCATATATTTT. Translating gives CAISEFGVPSSGNTIYF.

This clonotype was detected only a few times. This sequence joins TRBV29-1 and TRBJ2-5; 7 bases align to TRBD2. The CDR3 length is 12 residues. Trimming at V came to 3 bases and at J to 5 bases, leaving 3 bases not matched to a gene. Germline values: CDR1 SQVTM, CDR2 ANQGSEA. CDR3 nucleotides: TGCAGCGTTGATAACGGGGGGGAGACCCAGTACTTC. It translates to CSVDNGGETQYF.

This clonotype was detected ten times or more. The chain combines TRBV5-5 with TRBJ2-7; a possible D gene is TRBD1 (6 bases). The CDR3 has 15 amino acids. Germline loops: CDR1 SGHKS, CDR2 YYEKEE (reference sequence). V shed 3 bases and J shed 2 bases, with 15 bases lying between them. The CDR3 DNA reads as TGTGCCAGCAGCTACCAGGGGACCTTTCCCTACGAGCAGTACTTC. Its protein is CASSYQGTFPYEQYF.

The genes are TRBV14 and TRBJ2-3; D is undetermined. V lost 1 base and J lost 8, with 22 bases in between. The germline gives CDR1 SGHDN, CDR2 FVKESK. The CDR3 length is 17 residues. The CDR3: CASSQVGYPVGVGTQYF. The CDR3 coding sequence is TGTGCCAGCAGCCAAGTTGGGTATCCAGTTGGCGTAGGTACGCAGTATTTT.

This clonotype was seen many times. The J gene is TRBJ2-1, the V gene TRBV12-3 or TRBV12-4; TRBD2 is a possible D gene (5 bases). This CDR3 is built from 16 residues. The V end was cut by 6 bases, the J end by 0 bases, with 15 bases between. In nucleotides, the CDR3 is TGTGCCAGCAGCTTCTCATTGGGGAGCTCCTACAATGAGCAGTTCTTC. Residues: CASSFSLGSSYNEQFF.

The chain is built from TRBV3-1 and TRBJ1-2; D possibly corresponds to TRBD1 (6 bases). The CDR3 loop spans 16 amino acids. Per germline, CDR1 LGHDT and CDR2 YNNKEL (reference sequence). V was clipped by 2 bases and J by 7 bases, with 20 bases between them. The CDR3 region is CASSQRQGLSGRGYTF. Written as DNA, the CDR3 is TGTGCCAGCAGCCAAAGGCAGGGGCTATCGGGGCGTGGCTACACCTTC.

This clonotype occurred many times. The CDR3 DNA sequence: TGTGCCAGCAGTTCCCCCCCCCGGGGGGGTAGCAATCAGCCCCAGCATTTT. This encodes CASSSPPRGGSNQPQHF. The gene calls are TRBV12-3 or TRBV12-4 and TRBJ1-5, with D perhaps matching TRBD1 (5 bases). CDR3 length: 17 amino acids. Trimming took 4 bases from V and 0 from J, leaving 16 bases between them.

This clonotype was seen ten or more times. The chain combines TRBV13 with TRBJ2-7, with D possibly TRBD2 on 5 matching bases. The V gene lost 1 base and the J gene lost 7 bases, with 14 bases spanning the gap. Germline V gene lookup returns CDR1 PRHDT and CDR2 FYEKMQ (reference sequence). This CDR3 spans 14 amino acids. CDR3 nucleotides: TGTGCCAGCAGCTTAGTGAACAGCGGTGATGAGCAGTACTTC. It yields the protein CASSLVNSGDEQYF.

This clonotype was counted ten times or more. V is TRBV29-1 and J is TRBJ1-1; D unclear. Trimming stripped 5 bases from V and 0 bases from J, with 10 bases between. Germline V gene sequence: CDR1 SQVTM, CDR2 ANQGSEA. CDR3 length: 13 residues. DNA of the CDR3: TGCAGCGTTAATCGTGTTTTGAACACTGAAGCTTTCTTT. It encodes CSVNRVLNTEAFF.